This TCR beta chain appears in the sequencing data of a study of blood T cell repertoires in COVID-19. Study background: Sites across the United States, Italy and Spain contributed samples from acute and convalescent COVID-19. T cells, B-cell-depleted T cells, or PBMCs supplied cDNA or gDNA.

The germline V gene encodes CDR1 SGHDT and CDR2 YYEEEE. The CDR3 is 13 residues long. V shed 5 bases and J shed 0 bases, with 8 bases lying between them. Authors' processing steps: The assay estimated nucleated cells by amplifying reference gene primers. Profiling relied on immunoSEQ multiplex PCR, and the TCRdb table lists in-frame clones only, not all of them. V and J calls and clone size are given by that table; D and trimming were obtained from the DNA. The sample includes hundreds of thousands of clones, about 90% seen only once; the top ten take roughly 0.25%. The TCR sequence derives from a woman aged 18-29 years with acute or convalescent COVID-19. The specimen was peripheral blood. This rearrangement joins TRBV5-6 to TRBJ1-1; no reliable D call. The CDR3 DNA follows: TGTGCCAGCAGGCGGAGTTTGAACACTGAAGCTTTCTTT. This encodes CASRRSLNTEAFF. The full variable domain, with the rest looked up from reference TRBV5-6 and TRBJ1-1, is DAGVTQSPTHLIKTRGQQVTLRCSPKSGHDTVSWYQQALGQGPQFIFQYYEEEERQRGNFPDRFSGHQFPNYSSELNVNALLLGDSALYLCASRRSLNTEAFFGQGTRLTVV.